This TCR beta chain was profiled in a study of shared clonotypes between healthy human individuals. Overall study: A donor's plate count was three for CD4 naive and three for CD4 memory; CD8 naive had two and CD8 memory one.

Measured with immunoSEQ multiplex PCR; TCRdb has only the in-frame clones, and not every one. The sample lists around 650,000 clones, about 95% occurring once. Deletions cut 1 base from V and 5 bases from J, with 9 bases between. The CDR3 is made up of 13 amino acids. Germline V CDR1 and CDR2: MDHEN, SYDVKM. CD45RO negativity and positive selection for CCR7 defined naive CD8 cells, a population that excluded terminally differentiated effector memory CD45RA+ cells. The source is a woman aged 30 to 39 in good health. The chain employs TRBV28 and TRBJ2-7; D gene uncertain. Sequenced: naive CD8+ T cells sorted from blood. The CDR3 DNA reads TGTGCCAGCAGTTTATCCCAAGTTAACGAGCAGTACTTC. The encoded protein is CASSLSQVNEQYF.